The 21 T cell receptor beta chains below come from one sample, sequenced in a study of shared clonotypes between healthy human individuals. Clones were sequenced by immunoSEQ multiplex PCR, and TCRdb holds only the in-frame ones, with some missing. The sample contains more than 1 million clones, more than 75% of which appear only once. Sequencing was done on a sample of memory CD4+ T cells from PBMCs. This sample's subset: CD45RA-negative fraction. Receptors were obtained from a man between 18 and 29 years old in good health. Some clones in this sample may be carry-over from other donors' samples.

This clone has only one observation. The chain has TRBV19 and TRBJ2-1, with 12 nucleotides matching TRBD2. The CDR3 contains 17 residues. The V and J ends lost 6 bases and 6 bases, in that order; junction bases with no gene match: 12. Germline V gene data show CDR1 as LNHDA and CDR2 as SQIVND (reference sequence). CDR3 residues: CASRSLRRLAGANEQFF. CDR3 nucleotides: TGTGCCAGTAGATCCCTCCGCCGACTAGCGGGAGCCAATGAGCAGTTCTTC.

The chain links TRBV25-1 to TRBJ2-7; D remains unclear. The V end lost 0 bases, the J end lost 6 bases, and 9 bases lay between the germline ends. Germline CDR1 reads MGHDK; CDR2 reads SYGVNS. The CDR3 length is 13 residues. The CDR3 DNA sequence: TGTGCCAGCAGTGAATATAAATCAGGCGAGCAGTACTTC. Translating it yields CASSEYKSGEQYF.

The table lists this clone with a few counts. This chain uses TRBV6-6 with TRBJ2-2; tentatively, D is TRBD2 (6 bases). The CDR3 runs to 14 residues. Germline loops: CDR1 MNHNY, CDR2 SVGAGI (reference sequence). V lost 6 bases and J 7 bases, leaving 15 bases between the germline ends. The CDR3 here is CASRLGRESGELFF. The CDR3 region has the DNA TGTGCCAGCAGGCTGGGACGGGAGAGCGGGGAGCTGTTTTTT.

J is TRBJ2-1 and V is TRBV9; TRBD2 is a possible D gene (6 bases). Trimming took 4 bases from V and 6 from J, leaving 14 bases between them. The CDR3 has 14 amino acids. Germline V gene data show CDR1 as SGDLS and CDR2 as YYNGEE. CDR3 residues: CASSPRRDSNEQFF. CDR3 sequence (DNA): TGTGCCAGCAGCCCCCGCCGGGACTCCAATGAGCAGTTCTTC.

The genes are TRBV5-1 and TRBJ1-2; TRBD1 matches 11 bases. The germline CDR1 and CDR2 sequences are SGHRS and YFSETQ. V was clipped by 4 bases and J by 3 bases; unmatched bases: 5. The CDR3 has 15 residues. The CDR3: CASSPGQGADYGYTF. The DNA of the CDR3 is TGCGCCAGCAGCCCAGGACAGGGGGCTGACTATGGCTACACCTTC.

V gene TRBV9 combines with J gene TRBJ1-2; D is perhaps TRBD1 (6 bases). Between the trimmed V and J ends, which lost 0 bases and 7 bases, there was a span of 13 bases. Per germline, CDR1 SGDLS and CDR2 YYNGEE. CDR3 length equals 14 residues. The CDR3 nucleotides read TGTGCCAGCAGCGTAGTGGGGGCCGGCAGTGGCTACACCTTC. Its translation: CASSVVGAGSGYTF.

The V and J genes are TRBV5-4 and TRBJ1-2; possibly TRBD1 for D (6 bases). Trimming removed 5 bases at V and 1 base at J, with 12 bases between. Germline-derived CDR1 and CDR2 are SGHNT and YYREEE (reference sequence). This CDR3 contains 14 residues. The CDR3 nucleotides are TGTGCCAGCAGATCCGGACAGCTTAACTATGGCTACACCTTC. Translation gives CASRSGQLNYGYTF.

V and J are TRBV28 and TRBJ1-2; D is uncertain. V lost 11 bases and J lost 8, with 18 bases in between. The CDR3 has 12 amino acids. Per the germline V gene, CDR1 is MDHEN and CDR2 is SYDVKM. This CDR3 is CASTSTADGYTF. In DNA form, the CDR3 reads TGTGCCTCCACCTCCACGGCGGACGGCTACACCTTC.

This CDR3 is CAWSVSPDTIYF. DNA for the CDR3: TGTGCCTGGAGTGTTTCTCCGGACACCATATATTTT. V and J are TRBV30 and TRBJ1-3, with D unclear. The CDR3 sequence is 12 residues long. V lost 0 bases, J lost 8 bases, and 8 bases lay in between. Germline V gives CDR1 GTSNPN, CDR2 SVGIG (reference sequence).

About this clone: It differs at one base from a far larger clone, so likely a read error. The V and J genes are TRBV4-2 and TRBJ2-1, with 12 bases fitting TRBD1. This CDR3 is 14 amino acids long. Germline V gene lookup returns CDR1 LGHNA and CDR2 YNFKEQ. Trimming at V came to 4 bases and at J to 9 bases, leaving 4 bases not matched to a gene. CDR3 residues: CASSLGQGAGEQFF. The CDR3 DNA is TGTGCCAGCAGCCTGGGACAGGGGGCGGGTGAGCAGTTCTTC.

The chain joins TRBV4-3 to TRBJ2-5, with D hard to call. The CDR3 consists of 13 residues. Between the trimmed V and J ends, which lost 0 bases and 7 bases, there was a span of 9 bases. In germline, CDR1 is LGHNA, CDR2 YSLEER. CDR3 bases: TGCGCCAGCAGCCAAGAACCTGGTGGGACCCAGTACTTC. Translated: CASSQEPGGTQYF.

The chain is built from TRBV10-1 and TRBJ2-2; D gene ambiguous. There are 14 residues in the CDR3. The V end was cut by 7 bases, the J end by 1 base, with 10 bases between. Germline V gene lookup returns CDR1 WNHNN and CDR2 SYGVQD (reference sequence). DNA of the CDR3: TGCGCCAGCACCCTTAAACTGAACACCGGGGAGCTGTTTTTT. Encoded protein: CASTLKLNTGELFF.

The chain carries TRBV4-1 and TRBJ2-1; TRBD2 matches at 9 bases. Per the germline V gene, CDR1 is MGHRA and CDR2 is YSYEKL. The J segment lost 9 bases and the V segment lost 0 bases, leaving 15 bases of the junction unmatched. This CDR3 comprises 18 residues. DNA for the CDR3: TGCGCCAGCAGCCAAGATAAAGGAGGGACTAGCTGGTTTGGTGAGCAGTTCTTC. It yields the protein CASSQDKGGTSWFGEQFF.

The chain has TRBV5-1 and TRBJ2-1; either TRBD1 or TRBD2 may fit D (5 bases each). Germline V gene data show CDR1 as SGHRS and CDR2 as YFSETQ. The CDR3 contains 15 residues. V gave up 4 bases and J gave up 6 bases, with 17 bases separating them. As DNA, the CDR3 is TGCGCCAGCAGCGTCGGTCCCGGGACCATCAATGAGCAGTTCTTC. This gives the protein CASSVGPGTINEQFF.

This clone has just one count. The chain carries TRBV9 and TRBJ2-3; TRBD1 matches 7 bases. With 4 bases clipped from V and 4 bases from J, the junction kept 3 bases outside the gene matches. Germline CDR1 is SGDLS and CDR2 is YYNGEE. CDR3 length: 13 residues. The CDR3 spells CASSTTGADTQYF. The DNA for the CDR3 is TGTGCCAGCAGCACAACAGGGGCAGATACGCAGTATTTT.

The chain couples TRBV11-3 to TRBJ1-1; 10 positions agree with TRBD1. Germline loops: CDR1 SGHNT, CDR2 YENEEA. V dropped 5 bases and J dropped 3; count of bases not matched to a gene: 9. The CDR3 runs 16 residues. The CDR3 DNA follows: TGTGCCAGCAGCCGAAGGACAGGGGGAACGGACACTGAAGCTTTCTTT. This encodes CASSRRTGGTDTEAFF.

The V call is TRBV5-6, the J call TRBJ1-5, with 7 bases matching TRBD1. The CDR3 is 14 residues long. Germline CDR1 SGHDT, CDR2 YYEEEE. Germline trimming cut 5 bases from V and 7 bases from J; bases unmatched to any gene: 9. CDR3 loop: CASSRQGRGQPQHF. In nucleotides, the CDR3 is TGTGCCAGCAGTCGACAGGGCCGGGGGCAGCCCCAGCATTTT.

V is TRBV28 and J is TRBJ1-4; possibly TRBD1 for D (6 bases). The CDR3 runs to 17 residues. CDR1 is MDHEN and CDR2 is SYDVKM in the germline V gene. V lost 4 bases and J lost 4, with 19 bases in between. This CDR3 reads CASSSPGAGLSNEKLFF. In DNA, the CDR3 is TGTGCCAGCAGTTCCCCGGGGGCGGGGCTGAGTAATGAAAAACTGTTTTTT. The variable domain in full, completed from reference TRBV28 and TRBJ1-4, reads DVKVTQSSRYLVKRTGEKVFLECVQDMDHENMFWYRQDPGLGLRLIYFSYDVKMKEKGDIPEGYSVSREKKERFSLILESASTNQTSMYLCASSSPGAGLSNEKLFFGSGTQLSVL.

This clone has a count of ten or more. The chain combines TRBV11-2 with TRBJ2-2, with D maybe TRBD2 (5 bases). CDR3 length: 15 residues. Germline assignment: CDR1 SGHAT and CDR2 FQNNGV. The germline V and J ends were trimmed by 0 bases and 6 bases, with 11 bases remaining between them. The CDR3 DNA reads TGTGCCAGCAGCTTAGAAACTAGTATGGCCGGGGAGCTGTTTTTT. Protein product: CASSLETSMAGELFF. The full variable domain, in which reference TRBV11-2 and TRBJ2-2 provide the parts outside the CDR3, is EAGVAQSPRYKIIEKRQSVAFWCNPISGHATLYWYQQILGQGPKLLIQFQNNGVVDDSQLPKDRFSAERLKGVDSTLKIQPAKLEDSAVYLCASSLETSMAGELFFGEGSRLTVL.

Worth noting for this clone: The same CDR3 is also encoded by other DNA sequences in this sample. This CDR3 is CASRRTGGTGELFF. The CDR3 nucleotides are TGTGCCAGCAGACGGACAGGAGGCACCGGGGAGCTGTTTTTT. This chain joins TRBV6-1 and TRBJ2-2, with TRBD1 matching over 7 bases. V lost 6 bases to trimming and J lost 4 bases; unmatched junction nucleotides: 5. Germline CDR1 reads MNHNS; CDR2 reads SASEGT. This CDR3 has 14 residues.

The chain couples TRBV20-1 to TRBJ2-7; 7 nucleotides agree with TRBD1. The germline CDR1 and CDR2 sequences are DFQATT and SNEGSKA (reference sequence). The length of the CDR3 is 11 residues. Trimming at V came to 2 bases and at J to 7 bases, leaving 2 bases not matched to a gene. This CDR3 is CSARQDREQYF. In nucleotides, the CDR3 is TGCAGTGCTAGACAGGACAGGGAGCAGTACTTC.